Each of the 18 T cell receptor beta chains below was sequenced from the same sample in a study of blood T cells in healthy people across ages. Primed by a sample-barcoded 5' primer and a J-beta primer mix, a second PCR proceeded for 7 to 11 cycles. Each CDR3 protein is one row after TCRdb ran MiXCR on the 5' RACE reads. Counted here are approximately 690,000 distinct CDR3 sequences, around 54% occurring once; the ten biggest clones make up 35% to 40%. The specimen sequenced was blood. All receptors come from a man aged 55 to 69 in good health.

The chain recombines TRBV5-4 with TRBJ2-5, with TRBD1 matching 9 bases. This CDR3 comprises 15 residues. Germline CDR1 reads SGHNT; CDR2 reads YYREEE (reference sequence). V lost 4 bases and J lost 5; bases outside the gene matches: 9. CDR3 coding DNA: TGTGCCAGCAGCGTGGACAGGGGAAGTTCGGAGACCCAGTACTTC. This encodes CASSVDRGSSETQYF.

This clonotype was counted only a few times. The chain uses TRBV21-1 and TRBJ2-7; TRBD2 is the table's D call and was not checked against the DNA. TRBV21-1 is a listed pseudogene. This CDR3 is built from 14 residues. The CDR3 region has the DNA TGTGCCAGCAGGCCCTGGGGGCCCTGGAGGGTACAGTACTTC. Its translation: CASRPWGPWRVQYF.

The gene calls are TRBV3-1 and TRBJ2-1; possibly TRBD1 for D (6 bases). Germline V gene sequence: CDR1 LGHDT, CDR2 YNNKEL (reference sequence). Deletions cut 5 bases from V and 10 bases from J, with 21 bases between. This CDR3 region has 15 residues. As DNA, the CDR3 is TGTGCCAGCAGCGGAACAGGGTCTGGAGGAATCGAGCAGTTCTTC. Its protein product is CASSGTGSGGIEQFF.

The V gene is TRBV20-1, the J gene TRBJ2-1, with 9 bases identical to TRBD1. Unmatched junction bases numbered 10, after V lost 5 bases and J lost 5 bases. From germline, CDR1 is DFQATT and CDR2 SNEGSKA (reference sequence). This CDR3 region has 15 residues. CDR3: CSAPSWGQGNNEQFF. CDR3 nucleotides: TGCAGTGCTCCTTCCTGGGGACAGGGTAACAATGAGCAGTTCTTC.

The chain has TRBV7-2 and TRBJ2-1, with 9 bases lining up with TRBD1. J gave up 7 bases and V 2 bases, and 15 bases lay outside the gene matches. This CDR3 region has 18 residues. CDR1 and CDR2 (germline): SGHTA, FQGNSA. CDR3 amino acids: CASSLRASDRGLWNEQFF. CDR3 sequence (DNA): TGTGCCAGCAGCTTAAGGGCATCGGACAGGGGACTATGGAATGAGCAGTTCTTC.

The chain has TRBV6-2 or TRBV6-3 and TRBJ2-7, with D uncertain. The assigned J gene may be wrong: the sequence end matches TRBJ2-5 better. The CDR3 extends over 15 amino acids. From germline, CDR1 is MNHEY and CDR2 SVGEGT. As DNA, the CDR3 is TGTGCCAGCAGTTACTCGATAATGGGCGGAGAGACCCAGTACTTC. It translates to CASSYSIMGGETQYF.

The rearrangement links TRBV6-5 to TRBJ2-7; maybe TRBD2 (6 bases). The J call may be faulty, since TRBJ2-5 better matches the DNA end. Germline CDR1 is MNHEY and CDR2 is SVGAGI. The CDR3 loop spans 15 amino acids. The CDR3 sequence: CASSYSIRGRETQYF. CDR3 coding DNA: TGTGCCAGCAGTTACTCGATCCGGGGGAGAGAGACCCAGTACTTC.

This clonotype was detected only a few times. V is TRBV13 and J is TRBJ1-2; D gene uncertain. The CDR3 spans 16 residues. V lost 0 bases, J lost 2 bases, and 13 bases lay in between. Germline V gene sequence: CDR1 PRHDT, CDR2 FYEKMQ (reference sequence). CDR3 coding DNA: TGTGCCAGCAGCTTAGGTGGGCAGTTCTCCAACTATGGCTACACCTTC. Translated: CASSLGGQFSNYGYTF.

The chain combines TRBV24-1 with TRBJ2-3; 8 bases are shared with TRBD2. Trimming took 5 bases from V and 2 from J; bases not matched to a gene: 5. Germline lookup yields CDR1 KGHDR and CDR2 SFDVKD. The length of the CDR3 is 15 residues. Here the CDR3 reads CATSGTSFLTDTQYF. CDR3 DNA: TGTGCCACCAGTGGGACTAGCTTCCTCACAGATACGCAGTATTTT.

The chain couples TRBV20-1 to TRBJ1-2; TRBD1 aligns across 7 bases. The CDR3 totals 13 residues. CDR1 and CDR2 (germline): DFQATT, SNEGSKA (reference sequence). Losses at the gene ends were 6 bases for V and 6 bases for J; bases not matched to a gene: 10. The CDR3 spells CSADRDRRDGYTF. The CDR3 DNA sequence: TGCAGTGCCGATCGGGACAGAAGGGATGGCTACACCTTC.

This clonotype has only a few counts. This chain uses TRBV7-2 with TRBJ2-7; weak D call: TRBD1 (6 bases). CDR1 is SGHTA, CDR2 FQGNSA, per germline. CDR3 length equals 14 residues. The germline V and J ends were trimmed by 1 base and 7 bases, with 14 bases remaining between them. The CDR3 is CASSLDRAYNEQYF. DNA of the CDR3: TGTGCCAGCAGCTTAGACAGGGCCTACAATGAGCAGTACTTC.

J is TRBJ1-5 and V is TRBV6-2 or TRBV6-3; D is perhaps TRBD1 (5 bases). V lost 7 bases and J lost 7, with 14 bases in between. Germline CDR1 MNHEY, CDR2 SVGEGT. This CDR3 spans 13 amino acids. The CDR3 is CASTGGLKQPQHF. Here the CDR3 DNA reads TGTGCCAGCACGGGGGGACTAAAGCAGCCCCAGCATTTT.

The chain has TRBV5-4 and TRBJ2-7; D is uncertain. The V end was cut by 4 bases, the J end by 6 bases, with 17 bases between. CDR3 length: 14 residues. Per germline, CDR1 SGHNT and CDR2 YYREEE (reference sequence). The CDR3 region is CASSVRTAPGEQYF. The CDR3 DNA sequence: TGTGCCAGCAGCGTCAGGACGGCACCGGGCGAGCAGTACTTC.

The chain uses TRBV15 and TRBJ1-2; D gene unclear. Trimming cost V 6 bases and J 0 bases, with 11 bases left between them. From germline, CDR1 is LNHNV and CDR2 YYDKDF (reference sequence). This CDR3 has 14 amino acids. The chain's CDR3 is CATSTANPNYGYTF. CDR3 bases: TGTGCCACCAGTACAGCCAATCCTAACTATGGCTACACCTTC.

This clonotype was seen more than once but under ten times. This CDR3 is CASSPMALAANNEQFF. CDR3 coding DNA: TGTGCCAGCAGCCCCATGGCGTTAGCGGCGAACAATGAGCAGTTCTTC. V usage is TRBV7-2 and J usage is TRBJ2-1; D is possibly TRBD2 (6 bases). The CDR3 consists of 16 residues. Per germline, CDR1 SGHTA and CDR2 FQGNSA. V shed 5 bases and J shed 5 bases, with 19 bases lying between them.

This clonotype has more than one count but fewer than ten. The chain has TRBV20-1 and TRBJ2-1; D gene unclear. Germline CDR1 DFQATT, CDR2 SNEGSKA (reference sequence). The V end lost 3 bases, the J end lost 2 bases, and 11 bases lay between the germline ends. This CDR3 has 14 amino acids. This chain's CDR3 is CSASPRQTYNEQFF. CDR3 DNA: TGCAGTGCTAGCCCCCGGCAAACCTACAATGAGCAGTTCTTC.

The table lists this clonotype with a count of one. The CDR3 DNA is TGTGCCAGCAGTGTGGGGGTCTGGGGCTACACCTTC. Translating gives CASSVGVWGYTF. The V gene is TRBV2, the J gene TRBJ1-2; a possible D gene is TRBD1 (5 bases). CDR1 and CDR2 (germline): SNHLY, FYNNEI. The V and J ends lost 4 bases and 8 bases respectively, with 11 bases between them. The CDR3 is 12 residues long.

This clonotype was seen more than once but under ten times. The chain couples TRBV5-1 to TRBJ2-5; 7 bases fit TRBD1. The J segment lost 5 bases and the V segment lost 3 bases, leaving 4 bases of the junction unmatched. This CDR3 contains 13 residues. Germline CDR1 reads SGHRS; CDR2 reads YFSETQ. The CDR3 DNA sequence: TGCGCCAGCAGCTCCAGGGGGAAGGAGACCCAGTACTTC. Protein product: CASSSRGKETQYF.